The 8 T cell receptor beta chains presented below share a single source sample, sequenced in a study of cytomegalovirus exposure and HLA in healthy donors. The study ran its PCR with 60 Vbeta and 13 Jbeta primers. Sequenced by immunoSEQ multiplex PCR; TCRdb stores in-frame clones only, minus some. The table shows some 170,000 clones, with 82% occurring only once. Sequenced: PBMCs. The receptors here all came from a girl between 5 and 17 years old in good health and CMV-seropositive.

The chain has TRBV15 and TRBJ2-5, with D uncertain. The V gene's germline CDR1 is LNHNV and CDR2 YYDKDF (reference sequence). Trimming removed 0 bases at V and 5 bases at J, with 4 bases between. The CDR3 extends over 12 amino acids. This chain's CDR3 is CATSRDAETQYF. In DNA form, the CDR3 reads TGTGCCACCAGCAGAGATGCGGAGACCCAGTACTTC.

The chain links TRBV11-2 to TRBJ2-7; TRBD1 agrees at 10 bases. This CDR3 contains 16 residues. V was clipped by 7 bases and J by 5 bases; unmatched bases: 14. CDR1 SGHAT and CDR2 FQNNGV come from the germline V gene. This CDR3 reads CASTHIRDRGIHEQYF. CDR3 DNA sequence: TGTGCCAGCACCCACATCCGGGACAGGGGAATCCACGAGCAGTACTTC. Full variable domain (remainder filled in from reference TRBV11-2 and TRBJ2-7): EAGVAQSPRYKIIEKRQSVAFWCNPISGHATLYWYQQILGQGPKLLIQFQNNGVVDDSQLPKDRFSAERLKGVDSTLKIQPAKLEDSAVYLCASTHIRDRGIHEQYFGPGTRLTVT.

The CDR3 DNA is TGTGCCAGCAGCGCCCGTCGAATTGGGGTACAGCGGTCACTGTTTTTT. Protein: CASSARRIGVQRSLFF. V and J are TRBV28 and TRBJ1-4, with D hard to call. Trimming shortened V by 6 bases and J by 13 bases, and 27 bases separated the two germline ends. Germline values: CDR1 MDHEN, CDR2 SYDVKM. The CDR3 sequence is 16 residues long.

CDR3 residues: CASSPLGGGASYEQYF. The CDR3 nucleotides are TGTGCCAGCAGCCCTCTGGGCGGGGGGGCCTCCTACGAGCAGTACTTC. This chain connects TRBV11-2 to TRBJ2-7, with TRBD2 matching 9 bases. The CDR3 covers 16 residues. Per germline, CDR1 SGHAT and CDR2 FQNNGV. Trimming took 5 bases from V and 0 from J; bases not matched to a gene: 8.

The CDR3 region has the DNA TGTGCCAGCAGTGATGGGACAGGGCCCTATGGCTACACCTTC. Translation gives CASSDGTGPYGYTF. The chain uses TRBV2 and TRBJ1-2; 9 bases are a match to TRBD1. J was trimmed by 4 bases and V by 3 bases; bases with no gene match: 3. This CDR3 has 14 residues. Germline V gene sequence: CDR1 SNHLY, CDR2 FYNNEI.

This clone was found a few times. The rearrangement uses TRBV28 and TRBJ2-3; the match to TRBD1 covers 8 bases. Trimming removed 2 bases from V and 3 bases from J; junction bases left unmatched: 7. The CDR3 runs to 16 residues. Germline lookup yields CDR1 MDHEN and CDR2 SYDVKM. The CDR3 is CASSLIGRGRTDTQYF. In DNA form, the CDR3 reads TGTGCCAGCAGTTTAATAGGCAGGGGGCGAACAGATACGCAGTATTTT.

The chain combines TRBV9 with TRBJ1-3; a possible D gene is TRBD1 (6 bases). This CDR3 has 13 residues. Germline V gene sequence: CDR1 SGDLS, CDR2 YYNGEE. V was trimmed by 3 bases and J by 3 bases, leaving 7 bases between them. CDR3 coding DNA: TGTGCCAGCAGCGGGACAGTTGGAAACACCATATATTTT. This translates into CASSGTVGNTIYF.

The genes are TRBV7-8 and TRBJ1-3; 7 bases map to TRBD1. The J segment lost 0 bases and the V segment lost 5 bases, leaving 7 bases of the junction unmatched. The CDR3 spans 16 residues. Germline CDR1 is SGHVS and CDR2 is FQNEAQ. The CDR3 DNA reads as TGTGCCAGCAGCCCGCCCGGGACAGTCTCTGGAAACACCATATATTTT. It specifies CASSPPGTVSGNTIYF.